Following are 17 T cell receptor beta chains from one sample sequenced in a study of control samples from healthy donors and cancer patients. The assay was immunoSEQ multiplex PCR, and TCRdb's table has in-frame clones only and misses some. The repertoire holds a few hundred thousand clones, around 90% seen once, with approximately 6.3% in the top ten. Sequenced input: PBMCs. Receptors were obtained from a man aged 40-50 years with head and neck cancer.

This clone was seen a handful of times. The V gene is TRBV5-1, the J gene TRBJ1-4, with TRBD1 matching over 10 bases. The CDR3 consists of 15 residues. CDR1 is SGHRS, CDR2 YFSETQ, per germline. After removal of 4 bases from V and 8 bases from J, the junction contained 8 bases not matched to a gene. The CDR3 region has the DNA TGCGCCAGCAGCCCCCACGACAGGGGGCTAGAAAAACTGTTTTTT. Amino acid sequence: CASSPHDRGLEKLFF.

This clone was detected ten times or more. The chain has TRBV7-9 and TRBJ1-2; TRBD1 aligns across 9 bases. Germline values: CDR1 SEHNR, CDR2 FQNEAQ (reference sequence). This CDR3 spans 13 amino acids. V trimming: 2 bases; J trimming: 8 bases; junction bases outside the gene matches: 3. The CDR3 nucleotides are TGTGCCAGCAGCTTAACAGGGGGCTTCGGCTACACCTTC. Translated: CASSLTGGFGYTF.

The rearrangement uses TRBV9 and TRBJ2-1; no clear D gene. Deletions cut 0 bases from V and 6 bases from J, with 7 bases between. CDR3 size: 13 residues. Germline CDR1 SGDLS, CDR2 YYNGEE. The CDR3 is CASSVVSSNEQFF. The DNA for the CDR3 is TGTGCCAGCAGCGTAGTGTCTAGCAATGAGCAGTTCTTC.

The genes are TRBV4-1 and TRBJ2-3, with D tentatively TRBD2 (6 bases). Trimming took 0 bases from V and 0 from J, leaving 19 bases between them. Germline assignment: CDR1 MGHRA and CDR2 YSYEKL. The CDR3 runs 19 residues. The CDR3 loop reads CASSQERGPRGPSTDTQYF. CDR3 DNA: TGCGCCAGCAGCCAAGAGAGGGGCCCGCGGGGACCTAGCACAGATACGCAGTATTTT.

This chain connects TRBV19 to TRBJ1-5, with D uncertain. This CDR3 spans 13 amino acids. CDR1 and CDR2 from the germline V gene are LNHDA and SQIVND (reference sequence). Trimming stripped 8 bases from V and 2 bases from J, with 10 bases between. CDR3 sequence (DNA): TGTGCCAGTTGGAAGGAGGGCAATCAGCCCCAGCATTTT. Amino acid sequence: CASWKEGNQPQHF. Filled out from reference TRBV19 and TRBJ1-5, the complete variable domain reads DGGITQSPKYLFRKEGQNVTLSCEQNLNHDAMYWYRQDPGQGLRLIYYSQIVNDFQKGDIAEGYSVSREKKESFPLTVTSAQKNPTAFYLCASWKEGNQPQHFGDGTRLSIL.

The chain carries TRBV3-1 (or the pseudogene TRBV3-2) and TRBJ2-7, with TRBD1 matching over 11 bases. J was trimmed by 5 bases and V by 3 bases; bases with no gene match: 3. The CDR3 has 14 amino acids. The germline V gene encodes CDR1 LGHDT and CDR2 YNNKEL (reference sequence). CDR3 residues: CASSHRTGGDEQYF. CDR3 bases: TGTGCCAGCAGCCATCGGACAGGGGGCGACGAGCAGTACTTC.

J is TRBJ2-2 and V is TRBV6-1; the match to TRBD1 covers 8 bases. V was pared by 3 bases and J by 4 bases, with 7 bases of the junction left unmatched. CDR1 and CDR2 from the germline V gene are MNHNS and SASEGT. The CDR3 length is 16 residues. The CDR3 coding sequence is TGTGCCAGCAGTGAGATTGGCAGGGGGCTCACCGGGGAGCTGTTTTTT. The encoded protein is CASSEIGRGLTGELFF.

J is TRBJ2-3 and V is TRBV10-1, with no clear D. Trimming pared 0 bases from V and 1 base from J, leaving 14 bases between. CDR3 size: 17 residues. Germline CDR1 reads WNHNN; CDR2 reads SYGVQD (reference sequence). CDR3 region: CASSESTGSPRTDTQYF. The CDR3 DNA sequence: TGCGCCAGCAGTGAGTCTACGGGTTCTCCTCGCACAGATACGCAGTATTTT.

The chain joins TRBV19 to TRBJ1-5; D is ambiguous. V gave up 5 bases and J gave up 4 bases, with 12 bases separating them. Germline V gene data show CDR1 as LNHDA and CDR2 as SQIVND (reference sequence). The length of the CDR3 is 14 residues. As DNA, the CDR3 is TGTGCCAGTAGTCAGGAGGCAACGAATCAGCCCCAGCATTTT. As protein: CASSQEATNQPQHF.

CDR3 residues: CATSRELLAVSGANVLTF. The CDR3 DNA follows: TGTGCCACCAGCAGGGAATTACTAGCGGTCTCTGGGGCCAACGTCCTGACTTTC. The rearrangement links TRBV15 to TRBJ2-6; 8 bases agree with TRBD2. With 3 bases clipped from V and 0 bases from J, the junction kept 7 bases outside the gene matches. Per germline, CDR1 LNHNV and CDR2 YYDKDF (reference sequence). The CDR3 loop spans 18 amino acids.

The chain uses TRBV29-1 and TRBJ2-6; D is unresolved. Germline V gene lookup returns CDR1 SQVTM and CDR2 ANQGSEA. V lost 1 base and J lost 2, with 9 bases in between. The CDR3 covers 15 residues. CDR3 amino acids: CSVEVWRTGANVLTF. The CDR3 DNA sequence: TGCAGCGTTGAAGTATGGAGAACTGGGGCCAACGTCCTGACTTTC.

The chain joins TRBV4-1 to TRBJ2-5; D is uncertain. This CDR3 has 15 residues. Germline V gene sequence: CDR1 MGHRA, CDR2 YSYEKL. V was clipped by 0 bases and J by 2 bases, with 10 bases between them. CDR3 sequence (DNA): TGCGCCAGCAGCCAAGAATGGAGCCAGCAAGAGACCCAGTACTTC. The encoded protein is CASSQEWSQQETQYF.

The rearrangement joins TRBV3-1 (or the pseudogene TRBV3-2) to TRBJ1-2; no clear D gene. This CDR3 is 13 amino acids long. V was cut by 1 base and J by 5 bases, with 8 bases left in between. CDR1 is LGHDT, CDR2 YNNKEL, per germline (reference sequence). CDR3 DNA: TGTGCCAGCAGCCAAGGAGACGCGTATGGCTACACCTTC. This codes for CASSQGDAYGYTF.

The V and J genes are TRBV5-6 and TRBJ1-2; TRBD1 matches 9 bases. Germline values: CDR1 SGHDT, CDR2 YYEEEE. Germline trimming cut 1 base from V and 5 bases from J; bases unmatched to any gene: 3. The CDR3 covers 14 residues. CDR3 in amino acids: CASSLWGTGYGYTF. The CDR3 DNA sequence: TGTGCCAGCAGCTTGTGGGGGACAGGGTATGGCTACACCTTC.

The gene calls are TRBV6-5 and TRBJ1-2; TRBD1 agrees at 8 bases. The V gene end was trimmed by 7 bases and the J gene end by 6 bases; junction bases not matched to a gene: 7. This CDR3 region has 13 residues. The germline gives CDR1 MNHEY, CDR2 SVGAGI. The CDR3 bases are TGTGCCAGCACTCCGCCAGGGGGCGATGGCTACACCTTC. Protein product: CASTPPGGDGYTF.

J is TRBJ2-5 and V is TRBV19, with TRBD1 as a possible D gene (6 bases). This CDR3 comprises 14 residues. From germline, CDR1 is LNHDA and CDR2 SQIVND (reference sequence). V was pared by 3 bases and J by 5 bases, with 13 bases between. CDR3 bases: TGTGCCAGTAGTATCGGCGGACAGTACGAGACCCAGTACTTC. This gives the protein CASSIGGQYETQYF.

The chain is built from TRBV27 and TRBJ2-5; D is tentatively TRBD1 or TRBD2 (6 bases each). This CDR3 has 16 amino acids. Between the trimmed V and J ends, which lost 6 bases and 1 base, there was a span of 18 bases. The V gene's germline CDR1 is MNHEY and CDR2 SMNVEV (reference sequence). In nucleotides, the CDR3 is TGTGCCAGCAGCACCTTTCGGGGGCAGGGCCAAGAGACCCAGTACTTC. Protein sequence: CASSTFRGQGQETQYF.